The next 21 T cell receptor beta chains were all read from a single sample in a study of blood T cell repertoires in COVID-19 (dated by TCRdb to the early 2020s). Libraries were prepared through the immunoSEQ multiplex PCR assay. This immuneACCESS table, as held by TCRdb, lists in-frame sequences with V and J called but not all clones. Of the missing ones, under half trace to an unresolved V gene in checked studies; the others have no known cause. The sample records 200,000 or so clones, approximately 84% of which are singletons. Approximately 7.2% of the sample goes to the ten largest clones. Sequenced material: peripheral blood. Every receptor here comes from a human donor with acute or convalescent COVID-19. The donor label of this sample is uncertain.

This chain joins TRBV7-7 and TRBJ2-2; D is uncertain. CDR1 SSHAT and CDR2 FNYEAQ come from the germline V gene (reference sequence). The CDR3 has 13 amino acids. The germline V and J ends were trimmed by 2 bases and 2 bases, with 3 bases remaining between them. CDR3 region: CASSLLNTGELFF. The CDR3 region has the DNA TGTGCCAGCAGCTTACTAAACACCGGGGAGCTGTTTTTT. The full variable domain, with the rest looked up from reference TRBV7-7 and TRBJ2-2, is GAGVSQSPRYKVTKRGQDVTLRCDPISSHATLYWYQQALGQGPEFLTYFNYEAQPDKSGLPSDRFSAERPEGSISTLTIQRTEQRDSAMYRCASSLLNTGELFFGEGSRLTVL.

The V gene is TRBV2, the J gene TRBJ2-7, with TRBD2 matching 7 bases. The germline gives CDR1 SNHLY, CDR2 FYNNEI. After removal of 0 bases from V and 6 bases from J, the junction contained 5 bases not matched to a gene. This CDR3 is built from 14 residues. The CDR3, as DNA: TGTGCCAGCAGTGAAGCGAGATCGGGAGGCGAGCAGTACTTC. Translated, it gives CASSEARSGGEQYF.

The CDR3 is CAISGTSGSYEQFF. In DNA form, the CDR3 reads TGTGCCATCAGCGGGACTAGCGGGAGCTATGAGCAGTTCTTC. This chain uses TRBV10-3 with TRBJ2-1; 14 bases are a match to TRBD2. V trimming: 6 bases; J trimming: 8 bases; junction bases outside the gene matches: 3. The length of the CDR3 is 14 residues. Germline CDR1 and CDR2: ENHRY and SYGVKD.

The genes are TRBV7-2 and TRBJ1-3; no definite D call. Trimming left V 1 base short and J 0 bases short, with 7 bases between. Germline V CDR1 and CDR2: SGHTA, FQGNSA. There are 15 residues in the CDR3. The CDR3 is CASSLVGSSGNTIYF. Here the CDR3 DNA reads TGTGCCAGCAGCTTAGTGGGGAGCTCTGGAAACACCATATATTTT. Supplemented by reference TRBV7-2 and TRBJ1-3, the full variable domain reads GAGVSQSPSNKVTEKGKDVELRCDPISGHTALYWYRQSLGQGLEFLIYFQGNSAPDKSGLPSDRFSAERTGGSVSTLTIQRTQQEDSAVYLCASSLVGSSGNTIYFGEGSWLTVV.

This sequence joins TRBV28 and TRBJ1-5; D gene uncertain. Germline CDR1 reads MDHEN; CDR2 reads SYDVKM. Trimming left V 4 bases short and J 7 bases short, with 11 bases between. CDR3 size: 13 residues. CDR3 coding DNA: TGTGCCAGCAGTTGGGGAGGATACCAGCCCCAGCATTTT. This codes for CASSWGGYQPQHF.

This rearrangement joins TRBV1 to TRBJ1-6; the table gives TRBD1 as D, unverified against the DNA. TRBV1 corresponds to a pseudogene. This CDR3 region has 15 residues. The CDR3 protein is CTSSPRQGTYSPLHF. CDR3 coding DNA: TGCACCAGCAGCCCCCGACAGGGGACGTATTCACCCCTCCACTTT.

The chain links TRBV30 to TRBJ1-5; maybe TRBD1 (5 bases). Trimming took 2 bases from V and 0 from J, leaving 14 bases between them. The CDR3 totals 16 residues. Germline assignment: CDR1 GTSNPN and CDR2 SVGIG (reference sequence). CDR3 in amino acids: CAWSMGQGPSNQPQHF. As DNA, the CDR3 is TGTGCCTGGAGTATGGGGCAGGGCCCTAGCAATCAGCCCCAGCATTTT.

The chain carries TRBV5-1 and TRBJ2-2; weak D call: TRBD1 (6 bases). V was cut by 5 bases and J by 0 bases, with 11 bases left in between. The CDR3 spans 15 residues. Germline V CDR1 and CDR2: SGHRS, YFSETQ. CDR3 loop: CASRTGSPNTGELFF. In DNA form, the CDR3 reads TGCGCCAGCAGAACAGGGTCCCCGAACACCGGGGAGCTGTTTTTT.

The gene calls are TRBV5-1 and TRBJ1-1; weak D call: TRBD1 (5 bases). CDR1 SGHRS and CDR2 YFSETQ come from the germline V gene. The CDR3 length is 15 residues. V lost 4 bases to trimming and J lost 2 bases, with 15 bases between them. The DNA of the CDR3 is TGCGCCAGCAGCCCCGGCAGCGGGGCAAACACTGAAGCTTTCTTT. It translates to CASSPGSGANTEAFF.

The genes are TRBV18 and TRBJ1-2; D remains ambiguous. The CDR3 has 12 residues. Trimming pared 8 bases from V and 4 bases from J, leaving 11 bases between. Per the germline V gene, CDR1 is KGHSH and CDR2 is LQKENI. Here the CDR3 DNA reads TGTGCCAGCACAGATTCTTCCTATGGCTACACCTTC. As protein: CASTDSSYGYTF.

This sequence joins TRBV5-1 and TRBJ2-7; 8 nucleotides agree with TRBD1. Germline V lookup: CDR1 SGHRS, CDR2 YFSETQ. The CDR3 contains 14 residues. J lost 8 bases, V lost 0 bases, and 7 bases had no gene match. The CDR3 sequence: CASSLGQGLGKQYF. In DNA, the CDR3 is TGCGCCAGCAGCTTGGGACAGGGGCTGGGAAAGCAGTACTTC.

This clone was seen once. This CDR3 is CASSAQTIYGYTF. DNA of the CDR3: TGTGCCAGCAGTGCACAGACGATCTATGGCTACACCTTC. J is TRBJ1-2 and V is TRBV2, with D hard to call. Trimming cost V 4 bases and J 4 bases, with 10 bases left between them. Germline lookup yields CDR1 SNHLY and CDR2 FYNNEI. CDR3 length: 13 residues. The whole variable domain, remainder taken from reference TRBV2 and TRBJ1-2, is EPEVTQTPSHQVTQMGQEVILRCVPISNHLYFYWYRQILGQKVEFLVSFYNNEISEKSEIFDDQFSVERPDGSNFTLKIRSTKLEDSAMYFCASSAQTIYGYTFGSGTRLTVV.

This clone was recorded a few times. The gene calls are TRBV19 and TRBJ2-1; 8 nucleotides line up with TRBD1. CDR1 is LNHDA, CDR2 SQIVND, per germline (reference sequence). The CDR3 contains 13 residues. J was trimmed by 15 bases and V by 0 bases; bases with no gene match: 7. This CDR3 reads CASSIELTGVSFF. DNA of the CDR3: TGTGCCAGTAGTATAGAATTGACAGGGGTATCGTTCTTC.

The V and J genes are TRBV11-2 and TRBJ2-5; TRBD2 matches at 7 bases. With V trimmed by 1 base and J by 5 bases, 10 bases remained unmatched. The CDR3 contains 16 residues. Germline V gives CDR1 SGHAT, CDR2 FQNNGV. CDR3 sequence (DNA): TGTGCCAGCAGCTTAGGCGGGACTACCAAGGGGGAGACCCAGTACTTC. Translated: CASSLGGTTKGETQYF.

As regards this clone: Other DNA variants within this sample encode the same CDR3. The chain carries TRBV7-8 and TRBJ1-1, with D unresolved. From germline, CDR1 is SGHVS and CDR2 FQNEAQ. The V end was cut by 4 bases, the J end by 3 bases, with 9 bases between. The CDR3 covers 13 residues. The CDR3 nucleotides read TGTGCCAGCAGCTCCGATCGGGACACTGAAGCTTTCTTT. This encodes CASSSDRDTEAFF. Supplemented by reference TRBV7-8 and TRBJ1-1, the full variable domain reads GAGVSQSPRYKVAKRGQDVALRCDPISGHVSLFWYQQALGQGPEFLTYFQNEAQLDKSGLPSDRFFAERPEGSVSTLKIQRTQQEDSAVYLCASSSDRDTEAFFGQGTRLTVV.

CDR3 loop: CASSSKTGVGEKLFF. CDR3 in DNA: TGTGCCAGCAGCTCCAAGACAGGGGTCGGAGAAAAACTGTTTTTT. This chain joins TRBV7-2 and TRBJ1-4; TRBD1 aligns across 8 bases. The germline V gene has CDR1 SGHTA and CDR2 FQGNSA. After removal of 4 bases from V and 8 bases from J, the junction contained 9 bases not matched to a gene. This CDR3 spans 15 amino acids.

The chain combines TRBV6-2 or TRBV6-3 with TRBJ1-2, with a weak D call TRBD1 (5 bases). Germline V gives CDR1 MNHEY, CDR2 SVGEGT. V gave up 0 bases and J gave up 1 base, with 12 bases separating them. The CDR3 is 16 amino acids. CDR3 sequence (DNA): TGTGCCAGCAGTTACTCGATGTCCAGGGTTAACTATGGCTACACCTTC. It yields the protein CASSYSMSRVNYGYTF.

The gene calls are TRBV5-1 and TRBJ1-1; D might be TRBD1 (5 bases). V lost 3 bases to trimming and J lost 4 bases, with 10 bases between them. CDR1 SGHRS and CDR2 YFSETQ come from the germline V gene. CDR3 size: 13 residues. The CDR3 nucleotides read TGCGCCAGCAGCTCCATTGGGGCCACTGAAGCTTTCTTT. Translated, it gives CASSSIGATEAFF.

The chain couples TRBV9 to TRBJ2-3, with D possibly being TRBD1 (6 bases). CDR3 length: 16 amino acids. Germline CDR1 SGDLS, CDR2 YYNGEE. Trimming shortened V by 6 bases and J by 5 bases, and 22 bases separated the two germline ends. CDR3 residues: CASTRWQGQLGDTQYF. Written as DNA, the CDR3 is TGTGCCAGCACCCGTTGGCAGGGACAACTTGGAGATACGCAGTATTTT.

The chain has TRBV7-9 and TRBJ2-1; 10 bases are a match to TRBD2. Looked up from germline, CDR1 is SEHNR and CDR2 is FQNEAQ (reference sequence). The CDR3 extends over 15 amino acids. V trimming: 3 bases; J trimming: 5 bases; junction bases outside the gene matches: 4. The CDR3 DNA reads TGTGCCAGCAGCTTCATCCTAGCGGGAGACAATGAGCAGTTCTTC. Its translation is CASSFILAGDNEQFF.

The table lists this clone with a few counts. The gene calls are TRBV10-3 and TRBJ1-5, with D unresolved. V dropped 0 bases and J dropped 6 bases, with 12 bases sitting between them. This CDR3 is built from 15 residues. Germline CDR1 is ENHRY and CDR2 is SYGVKD. CDR3 DNA: TGTGCCATCAGTGAGTCCGGGTACCGGGGTCAGCCCCAGCATTTT. It is translated as CAISESGYRGQPQHF.